The clone carrying this T cell receptor beta chain was recorded once. Its antigen is currently unknown. These data belong to a study of OX40 agonist ivuxolimab in advanced cancers. Study in general: Prior checkpoint blockade (anti-PD-1, anti-PD-L1 or anti-CTLA-4) was permitted; around 40% had it. Partial responses were achieved by three patients, one with hepatocellular carcinoma and two with cutaneous melanoma.

Data came from immunoSEQ multiplex PCR; TCRdb stores just in-frame clones and leaves some out. The sample lists fewer than 65,000 clones, approximately 90% occurring once. This CDR3 region has 13 residues. V was pared by 5 bases and J by 2 bases, with 10 bases between. Looked up from germline, CDR1 is SGHRS and CDR2 is YFSETQ. Findings and caveats of the study: Antigen specificity remained undetermined for the expanded peripheral T cells.

The material sequenced was CD4+ or CD8+ T cells sorted from blood, taken in a trial of the OX40 agonist ivuxolimab. The clonotype originates from an adult with an advanced solid tumor such as melanoma, head and neck, liver or kidney cancer. The rearrangement links TRBV5-1 to TRBJ1-2; weak D call: TRBD1 (5 bases). This CDR3 reads CASSQGVNYGYTF. The CDR3 DNA sequence: TGCGCCAGCAGTCAAGGGGTAAACTATGGCTACACCTTC.